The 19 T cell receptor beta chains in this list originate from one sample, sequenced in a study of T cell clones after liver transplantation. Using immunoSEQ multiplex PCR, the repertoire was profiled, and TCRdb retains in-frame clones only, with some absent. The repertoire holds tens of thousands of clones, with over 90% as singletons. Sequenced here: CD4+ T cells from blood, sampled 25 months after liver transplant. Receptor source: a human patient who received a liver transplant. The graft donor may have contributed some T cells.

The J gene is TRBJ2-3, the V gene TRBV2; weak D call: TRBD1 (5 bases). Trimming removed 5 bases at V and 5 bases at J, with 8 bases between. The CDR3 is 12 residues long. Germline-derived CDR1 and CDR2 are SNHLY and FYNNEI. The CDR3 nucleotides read TGTGCCAGCAGTCGTAGGGGAGATACGCAGTATTTT. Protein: CASSRRGDTQYF.

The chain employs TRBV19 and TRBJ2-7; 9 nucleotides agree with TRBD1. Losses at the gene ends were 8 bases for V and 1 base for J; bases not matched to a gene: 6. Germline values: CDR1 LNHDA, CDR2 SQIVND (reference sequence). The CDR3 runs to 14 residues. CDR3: CASSRTGVSYEQYF. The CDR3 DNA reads TGTGCCAGTTCCCGGACAGGGGTTTCCTACGAGCAGTACTTC.

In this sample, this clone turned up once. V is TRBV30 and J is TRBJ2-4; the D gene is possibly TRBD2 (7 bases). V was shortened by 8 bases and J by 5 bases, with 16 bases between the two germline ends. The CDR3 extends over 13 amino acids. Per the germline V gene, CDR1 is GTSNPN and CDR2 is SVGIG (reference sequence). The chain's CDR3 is CAGWGLAENIQYF. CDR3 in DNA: TGTGCCGGTTGGGGGCTAGCGGAAAACATTCAGTACTTC. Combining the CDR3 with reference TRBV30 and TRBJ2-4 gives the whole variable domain SQTIHQWPATLVQPVGSPLSLECTVEGTSNPNLYWYRQAAGRGLQLLFYSVGIGQISSEVPQNLSASRPQDRQFILSSKKLLLSDSGFYLCAGWGLAENIQYFGAGTRLSVL.

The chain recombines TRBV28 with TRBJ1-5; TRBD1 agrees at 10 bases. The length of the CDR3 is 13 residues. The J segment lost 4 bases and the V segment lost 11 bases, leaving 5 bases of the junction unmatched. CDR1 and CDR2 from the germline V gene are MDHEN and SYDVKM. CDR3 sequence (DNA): TGTGCCGGTGGGGGACAGGGGAATCAGCCCCAGCATTTT. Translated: CAGGGQGNQPQHF. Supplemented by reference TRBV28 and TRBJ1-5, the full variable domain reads DVKVTQSSRYLVKRTGEKVFLECVQDMDHENMFWYRQDPGLGLRLIYFSYDVKMKEKGDIPEGYSVSREKKERFSLILESASTNQTSMYLCAGGGQGNQPQHFGDGTRLSIL.

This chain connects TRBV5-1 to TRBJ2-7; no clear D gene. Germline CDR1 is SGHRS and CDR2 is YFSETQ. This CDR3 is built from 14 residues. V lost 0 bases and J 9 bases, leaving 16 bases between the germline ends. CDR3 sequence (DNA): TGCGCCAGCAGCTTGGCCAGTCGGGTTGGATGGCAGTACTTC. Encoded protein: CASSLASRVGWQYF.

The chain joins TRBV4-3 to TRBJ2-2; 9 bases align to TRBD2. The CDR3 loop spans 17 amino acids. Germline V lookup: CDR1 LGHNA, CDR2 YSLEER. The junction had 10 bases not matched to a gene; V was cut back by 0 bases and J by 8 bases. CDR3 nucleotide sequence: TGCGCCAGCAGCCAAGAAGCGGGCGGGAGGGCAGGAGGGGAGCTGTTTTTT. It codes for CASSQEAGGRAGGELFF.

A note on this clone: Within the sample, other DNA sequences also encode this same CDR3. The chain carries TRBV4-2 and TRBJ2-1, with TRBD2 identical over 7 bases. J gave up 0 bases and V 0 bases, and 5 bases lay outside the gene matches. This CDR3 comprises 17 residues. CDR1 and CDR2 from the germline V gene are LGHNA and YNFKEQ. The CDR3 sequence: CASSQDWGGGSYNEQFF. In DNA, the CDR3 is TGTGCCAGCAGCCAAGACTGGGGCGGGGGCTCCTACAATGAGCAGTTCTTC.

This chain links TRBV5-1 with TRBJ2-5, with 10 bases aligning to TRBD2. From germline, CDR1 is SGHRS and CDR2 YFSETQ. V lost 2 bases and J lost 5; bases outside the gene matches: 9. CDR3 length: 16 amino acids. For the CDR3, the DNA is TGCGCCAGCAGCTTTAACCAGCGGGAGGGTTCGGAGACCCAGTACTTC. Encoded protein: CASSFNQREGSETQYF.

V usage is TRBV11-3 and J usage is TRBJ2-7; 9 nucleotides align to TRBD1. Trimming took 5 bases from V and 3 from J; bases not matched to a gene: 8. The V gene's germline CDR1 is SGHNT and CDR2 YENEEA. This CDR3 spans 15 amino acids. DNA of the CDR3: TGTGCCAGCAGCGCGACCGGGACAGGGCTCTACGAGCAGTACTTC. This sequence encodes CASSATGTGLYEQYF.

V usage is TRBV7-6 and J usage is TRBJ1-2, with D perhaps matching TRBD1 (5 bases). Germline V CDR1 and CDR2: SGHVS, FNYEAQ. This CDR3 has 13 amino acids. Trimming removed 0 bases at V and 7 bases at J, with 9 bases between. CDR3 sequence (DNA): TGTGCCAGCAGCTTAGCCGGGGGGAGTGGCTACACCTTC. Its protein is CASSLAGGSGYTF.

The CDR3 spells CARGQGSNPNEKLFF. The CDR3 nucleotides are TGTGCCAGAGGACAGGGAAGCAATCCTAATGAAAAACTGTTTTTT. J is TRBJ1-4 and V is TRBV27; 8 bases align to TRBD1. Trimming took 9 bases from V and 3 from J; bases not matched to a gene: 9. CDR1 and CDR2 from the germline V gene are MNHEY and SMNVEV (reference sequence). The CDR3 covers 15 residues.

The CDR3 DNA reads as TGCAGCGTTGAGGACAGGGTTGGCGGCTACACCTTC. Its translation: CSVEDRVGGYTF. This chain connects TRBV29-1 to TRBJ1-2, with 8 bases matching TRBD1. The CDR3 spans 12 residues. In germline, CDR1 is SQVTM, CDR2 ANQGSEA. The ends lost 3 bases at V and 8 bases at J; junction bases unmatched: 5.

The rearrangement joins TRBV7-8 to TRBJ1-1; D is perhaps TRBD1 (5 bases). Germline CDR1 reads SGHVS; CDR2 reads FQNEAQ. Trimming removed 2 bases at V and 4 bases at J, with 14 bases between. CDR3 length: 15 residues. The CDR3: CASSLMNSGATEAFF. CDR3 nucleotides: TGTGCCAGCAGCTTAATGAATAGTGGGGCCACTGAAGCTTTCTTT.

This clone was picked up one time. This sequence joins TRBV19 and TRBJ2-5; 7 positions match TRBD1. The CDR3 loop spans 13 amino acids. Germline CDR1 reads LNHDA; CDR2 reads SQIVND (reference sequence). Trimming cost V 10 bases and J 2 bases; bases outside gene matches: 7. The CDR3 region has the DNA TGTGCCACCTCCGGGACAGCACAAGAGACCCAGTACTTC. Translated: CATSGTAQETQYF.

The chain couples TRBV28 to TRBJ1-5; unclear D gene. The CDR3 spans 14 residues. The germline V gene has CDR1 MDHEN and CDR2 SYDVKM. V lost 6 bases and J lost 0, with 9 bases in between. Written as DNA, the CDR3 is TGTGCCAGCAGCCGATTGGATAGCAATCAGCCCCAGCATTTT. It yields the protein CASSRLDSNQPQHF. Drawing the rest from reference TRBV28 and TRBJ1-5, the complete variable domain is DVKVTQSSRYLVKRTGEKVFLECVQDMDHENMFWYRQDPGLGLRLIYFSYDVKMKEKGDIPEGYSVSREKKERFSLILESASTNQTSMYLCASSRLDSNQPQHFGDGTRLSIL.

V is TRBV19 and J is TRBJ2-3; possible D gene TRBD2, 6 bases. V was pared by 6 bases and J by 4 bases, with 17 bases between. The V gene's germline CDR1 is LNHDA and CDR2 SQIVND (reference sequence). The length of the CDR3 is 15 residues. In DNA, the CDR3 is TGTGCCAGTAGATCACCCGGGGGAGTATCAGATACGCAGTATTTT. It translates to CASRSPGGVSDTQYF. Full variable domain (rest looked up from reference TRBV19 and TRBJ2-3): DGGITQSPKYLFRKEGQNVTLSCEQNLNHDAMYWYRQDPGQGLRLIYYSQIVNDFQKGDIAEGYSVSREKKESFPLTVTSAQKNPTAFYLCASRSPGGVSDTQYFGPGTRLTVL.

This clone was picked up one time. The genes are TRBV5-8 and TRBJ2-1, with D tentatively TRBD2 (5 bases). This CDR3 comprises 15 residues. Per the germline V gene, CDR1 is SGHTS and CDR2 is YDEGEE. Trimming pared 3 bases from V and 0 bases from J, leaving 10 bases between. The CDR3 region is CASSSGDSSYNEQFF. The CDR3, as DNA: TGTGCCAGCAGCTCCGGGGATAGCTCCTACAATGAGCAGTTCTTC.

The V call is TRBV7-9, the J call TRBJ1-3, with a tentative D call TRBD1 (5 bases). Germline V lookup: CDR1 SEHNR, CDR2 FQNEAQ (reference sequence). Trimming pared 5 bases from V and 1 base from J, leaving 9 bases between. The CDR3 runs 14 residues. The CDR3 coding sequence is TGTGCCAGCAGCCGAGGGGTATCTGGAAACACCATATATTTT. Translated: CASSRGVSGNTIYF.

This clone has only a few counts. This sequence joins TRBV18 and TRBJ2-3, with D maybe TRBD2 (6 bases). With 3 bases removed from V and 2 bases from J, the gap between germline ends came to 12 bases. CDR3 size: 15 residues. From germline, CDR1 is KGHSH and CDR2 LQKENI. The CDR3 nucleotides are TGTGCCAGCTCACCGACTAGTCGGGCCACAGATACGCAGTATTTT. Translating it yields CASSPTSRATDTQYF.